Each of the 23 T cell receptor beta chains below was sequenced from the same sample in a study of shared clonotypes between healthy human individuals. TCRdb's table, derived via immunoSEQ multiplex PCR, lists solely in-frame clones and lacks some. The table has some 1 million clones, 65% to 75% seen once. The sample was memory CD4+ T cells sorted from blood. Indicated subset: CD45RA-negative fraction. The receptors here all came from a man between 18 and 29 years old in good health.

This sequence joins TRBV5-1 and TRBJ2-3, with D possibly matching TRBD2 (6 bases). Germline V gene lookup returns CDR1 SGHRS and CDR2 YFSETQ. The CDR3 covers 15 residues. Trimming took 6 bases from V and 3 from J, leaving 17 bases between them. The CDR3 sequence is CASTPTGSVTDTQYF. The CDR3, as DNA: TGCGCCAGCACCCCCACCGGGAGCGTAACAGATACGCAGTATTTT.

The rearrangement joins TRBV4-1 to TRBJ2-1, with 8 nucleotides matching TRBD1. The CDR3 covers 15 residues. The V gene end was trimmed by 6 bases and the J gene end by 7 bases; junction bases not matched to a gene: 11. The germline V gene encodes CDR1 MGHRA and CDR2 YSYEKL. In nucleotides, the CDR3 is TGCGCCAGCAGACAGACCGGGACAGGTCAGAATGAGCAGTTCTTC. Its translation: CASRQTGTGQNEQFF.

This chain uses TRBV7-9 with TRBJ2-5; tentative D call: TRBD1 (5 bases). Trimming cost V 2 bases and J 2 bases, with 9 bases left between them. The germline V gene has CDR1 SEHNR and CDR2 FQNEAQ (reference sequence). This CDR3 spans 14 amino acids. The CDR3 coding sequence is TGTGCCAGCAGCTTAAAGACAGAGCAAGAGACCCAGTACTTC. Its protein is CASSLKTEQETQYF.

The chain is built from TRBV18 and TRBJ1-4; D not resolved. This CDR3 is built from 15 residues. V lost 3 bases to trimming and J lost 8 bases, with 16 bases between them. Germline loops: CDR1 KGHSH, CDR2 LQKENI. The chain's CDR3 is CASSPPAHPGEKLFF. The CDR3 bases are TGTGCCAGCTCACCCCCCGCCCATCCAGGAGAAAAACTGTTTTTT.

The V gene is TRBV7-2, the J gene TRBJ1-4; the match to TRBD1 covers 8 bases. In germline, CDR1 is SGHTA, CDR2 FQGNSA. V shed 5 bases, J shed 7 bases, and the junction held 9 bases outside the gene matches. This CDR3 has 15 amino acids. CDR3 loop: CASSPRQGTGEKLFF. CDR3 in DNA: TGTGCCAGCAGCCCAAGACAGGGGACGGGTGAAAAACTGTTTTTT.

The chain has TRBV5-8 and TRBJ2-5, with 9 bases aligning to TRBD1. This CDR3 has 15 amino acids. Germline loops: CDR1 SGHTS, CDR2 YDEGEE. Losses at the gene ends were 0 bases for V and 5 bases for J; bases not matched to a gene: 5. CDR3 coding DNA: TGTGCCAGCAGCTTGGAGGGACAGGGTATGGAGACCCAGTACTTC. This encodes CASSLEGQGMETQYF.

This clone was observed a handful of times. The chain recombines TRBV7-2 with TRBJ2-3; TRBD2 matches at 9 bases. This CDR3 region has 16 residues. CDR1 is SGHTA, CDR2 FQGNSA, per germline. Trimming took 5 bases from V and 3 from J; bases not matched to a gene: 9. In DNA form, the CDR3 reads TGTGCCAGCAGCCAATCTAGCGGGAAGGGGACAGATACGCAGTATTTT. Its translation is CASSQSSGKGTDTQYF.

In DNA form, the CDR3 reads TGTGCCAGCAGTTCGGATAACAGGGACGACGAGCAGTACTTC. Amino acid sequence: CASSSDNRDDEQYF. The V gene is TRBV7-9, the J gene TRBJ2-7, with TRBD1 as a possible D gene (6 bases). The germline V gene has CDR1 SEHNR and CDR2 FQNEAQ (reference sequence). Deletions cut 6 bases from V and 5 bases from J, with 17 bases between. This CDR3 comprises 14 residues.

This chain links TRBV5-6 with TRBJ1-3; no firm D call. V lost 0 bases and J lost 3, with 7 bases in between. The germline V gene encodes CDR1 SGHDT and CDR2 YYEEEE. CDR3 length: 14 amino acids. The CDR3 is CASSLEIGGNTIYF. In DNA, the CDR3 is TGTGCCAGCAGCTTGGAAATTGGTGGAAACACCATATATTTT.

This clone was seen only a few times. V is TRBV19 and J is TRBJ2-1; D is ambiguous. Between the trimmed V and J ends, which lost 2 bases and 3 bases, there was a span of 11 bases. Germline V CDR1 and CDR2: LNHDA, SQIVND (reference sequence). The CDR3 contains 15 residues. CDR3 sequence (DNA): TGTGCCAGTAGTATATCGGTTCAGAACTACAATGAGCAGTTCTTC. Protein sequence: CASSISVQNYNEQFF.

The chain links TRBV29-1 to TRBJ2-7; perhaps TRBD2 as D (5 bases). The V gene's germline CDR1 is SQVTM and CDR2 ANQGSEA. V gave up 7 bases and J gave up 2 bases, with 15 bases separating them. The CDR3 extends over 13 amino acids. The DNA of the CDR3 is TGCAGCGCGGGAACCCCCTTTGCCTACGAGCAGTACTTC. This gives the protein CSAGTPFAYEQYF.

This chain uses TRBV30 with TRBJ1-5, with unresolved D. CDR1 and CDR2 from the germline V gene are GTSNPN and SVGIG (reference sequence). CDR3 length: 14 amino acids. V dropped 3 bases and J dropped 1 base, with 10 bases sitting between them. CDR3 nucleotides: TGTGCCTGGAGAGGGTTGGGGAGCAATCAGCCCCAGCATTTT. Translation gives CAWRGLGSNQPQHF. Filled out from reference TRBV30 and TRBJ1-5, the complete variable domain reads SQTIHQWPATLVQPVGSPLSLECTVEGTSNPNLYWYRQAAGRGLQLLFYSVGIGQISSEVPQNLSASRPQDRQFILSSKKLLLSDSGFYLCAWRGLGSNQPQHFGDGTRLSIL.

This rearrangement joins TRBV7-2 to TRBJ2-7; tentatively, D is TRBD1 (6 bases). Germline V gives CDR1 SGHTA, CDR2 FQGNSA. With 5 bases removed from V and 1 base from J, the gap between germline ends came to 12 bases. The CDR3 has 14 amino acids. DNA of the CDR3: TGTGCCAGCAGCCAAGACAGGTCTTCCTACGAGCAGTACTTC. Amino acids: CASSQDRSSYEQYF.

V usage is TRBV13 and J usage is TRBJ1-3; a possible D gene is TRBD1 (5 bases). CDR1 is PRHDT, CDR2 FYEKMQ, per germline (reference sequence). The CDR3 length is 16 residues. Between the trimmed V and J ends, which lost 4 bases and 0 bases, there was a span of 13 bases. In DNA form, the CDR3 reads TGTGCCAGCAGCTCCCCAGGGTTTCTCTCTGGAAACACCATATATTTT. It translates to CASSSPGFLSGNTIYF.

The rearrangement joins TRBV25-1 to TRBJ2-5, with TRBD2 as a possible D gene (5 bases). Trimming pared 3 bases from V and 1 base from J, leaving 9 bases between. The CDR3 spans 14 residues. Germline V gene data show CDR1 as MGHDK and CDR2 as SYGVNS. The CDR3 region has the DNA TGTGCCAGCAGTGACCCAGCGGCCCAAGAGACCCAGTACTTC. This codes for CASSDPAAQETQYF.

The CDR3 sequence is CAGPRGSGGYTF. Written as DNA, the CDR3 is TGTGCCGGTCCCCGGGGCTCGGGGGGCTACACCTTC. The chain links TRBV30 to TRBJ1-2, with D possibly being TRBD1 (5 bases). Trimming removed 8 bases at V and 8 bases at J, with 18 bases between. Per the germline V gene, CDR1 is GTSNPN and CDR2 is SVGIG (reference sequence). The CDR3 runs to 12 residues.

This chain uses TRBV29-1 with TRBJ2-5; D might be TRBD1 or TRBD2, each matching 5 bases. The CDR3 extends over 14 amino acids. Trimming removed 4 bases at V and 5 bases at J, with 17 bases between. Germline CDR1 SQVTM, CDR2 ANQGSEA. CDR3 sequence (DNA): TGCAGCGTTGGACTCGGGGCCGGAGCCGAGACCCAGTACTTC. Its protein product is CSVGLGAGAETQYF.

This sequence joins TRBV7-8 and TRBJ2-5; the match to TRBD1 covers 8 bases. The germline CDR1 and CDR2 sequences are SGHVS and FQNEAQ. The V gene end was trimmed by 0 bases and the J gene end by 2 bases; junction bases not matched to a gene: 14. The CDR3 sequence is 19 residues long. CDR3 sequence reads: CASSLAWGTGPKGQETQYF. The DNA for the CDR3 is TGTGCCAGCAGCTTAGCGTGGGGGACAGGCCCCAAGGGGCAAGAGACCCAGTACTTC.

Here the CDR3 reads CASSWSGGKDNQPQHF. The CDR3, as DNA: TGTGCCAGCAGCTGGTCGGGGGGGAAGGACAATCAGCCCCAGCATTTT. The chain employs TRBV7-8 and TRBJ1-5; tentatively, D is TRBD1 (5 bases). Trimming stripped 4 bases from V and 3 bases from J, with 16 bases between. The CDR3 is 16 amino acids. From germline, CDR1 is SGHVS and CDR2 FQNEAQ.

About this clone itself: The sample contains more than one DNA sequence encoding this CDR3. This chain joins TRBV18 and TRBJ1-1, with no clear D. V lost 2 bases and J 2 bases, leaving 6 bases between the germline ends. CDR1 KGHSH and CDR2 LQKENI come from the germline V gene. The CDR3 extends over 13 amino acids. CDR3 amino acids: CASSPGRNTEAFF. The CDR3 nucleotides are TGTGCCAGCTCACCAGGCAGAAACACTGAAGCTTTCTTT.

This clone was recorded at least ten times. J is TRBJ2-7 and V is TRBV10-2; D tentatively fits TRBD1 or TRBD2 (6 bases each). V gave up 6 bases and J gave up 7 bases, with 22 bases separating them. Germline V gene data show CDR1 as WSHSY and CDR2 as SAAADI. The CDR3 is 15 amino acids. The CDR3 reads CASRTNTGQTSEQYF. CDR3 nucleotide sequence: TGCGCCAGCAGGACCAATACAGGACAGACTAGTGAGCAGTACTTC.

J is TRBJ2-5 and V is TRBV7-2, with D hard to call. Germline assignment: CDR1 SGHTA and CDR2 FQGNSA. The CDR3 has 13 residues. Trimming removed 6 bases at V and 6 bases at J, with 14 bases between. Here the CDR3 DNA reads TGTGCCAGCAGTTTCGACGTGGGCAAGACCCAGTACTTC. Its protein is CASSFDVGKTQYF. Together with reference TRBV7-2 and TRBJ2-5, the CDR3 gives the full variable domain: GAGVSQSPSNKVTEKGKDVELRCDPISGHTALYWYRQSLGQGLEFLIYFQGNSAPDKSGLPSDRFSAERTGGSVSTLTIQRTQQEDSAVYLCASSFDVGKTQYFGPGTRLLVL.

To note about this clone: This sample includes further DNA sequences coding for the same CDR3. V usage is TRBV5-6 and J usage is TRBJ2-7; 9 positions match TRBD1. The CDR3 runs to 13 residues. V trimming: 4 bases; J trimming: 3 bases; junction bases outside the gene matches: 2. CDR1 is SGHDT and CDR2 is YYEEEE in the germline V gene. The CDR3 loop reads CASSRDRVYEQYF. The CDR3 DNA is TGTGCCAGCAGCAGGGACAGGGTCTACGAGCAGTACTTC.